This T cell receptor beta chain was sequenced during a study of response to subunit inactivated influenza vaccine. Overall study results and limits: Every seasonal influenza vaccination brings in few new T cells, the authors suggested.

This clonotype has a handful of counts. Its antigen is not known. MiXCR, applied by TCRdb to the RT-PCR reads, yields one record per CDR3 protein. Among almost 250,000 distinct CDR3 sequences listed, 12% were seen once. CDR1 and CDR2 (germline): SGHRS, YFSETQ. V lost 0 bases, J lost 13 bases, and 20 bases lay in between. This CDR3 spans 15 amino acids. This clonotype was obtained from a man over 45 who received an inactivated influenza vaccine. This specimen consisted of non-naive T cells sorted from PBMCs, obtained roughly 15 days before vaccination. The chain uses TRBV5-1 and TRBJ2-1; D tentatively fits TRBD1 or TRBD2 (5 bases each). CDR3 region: CASSLGSGPGQIQFF. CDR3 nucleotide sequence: TGCGCCAGCAGCTTGGGATCGGGGCCAGGCCAGATACAGTTCTTC.